This T cell receptor beta chain was recovered during a study of blood T cell repertoires in COVID-19. Data came from immunoSEQ multiplex PCR; TCRdb stores just in-frame clones and leaves some out. The table shows some 250,000 clones, with 87% occurring only once. The CDR3 extends over 15 amino acids. V lost 4 bases to trimming and J lost 1 base, with 11 bases between them. CDR1 and CDR2 (germline): MNHEY, SMNVEV (reference sequence). In this sample, this clone turned up once. V gene TRBV27 combines with J gene TRBJ1-5; D is perhaps TRBD1 (5 bases). The sample taken for sequencing was peripheral blood. This TCR derives from a man aged 55 to 70 who had recovered from COVID-19. CDR3 sequence reads: CASSWRGRSNQPQHF. For the CDR3, the DNA is TGTGCCAGCAGTTGGAGGGGTCGGAGCAATCAGCCCCAGCATTTT.